Presented here are 2 T cell receptor beta chains from one specimen sequenced in a study of T cell responses to AZD1222 COVID-19 vaccine. The protocol was immunoSEQ multiplex PCR, while the TCRdb copy is restricted to in-frame clones and leaves out a portion. The sample lists about 150,000 clones; over 75% were seen once. This sample comprised peripheral blood, obtained 28 days after the second AZD1222 dose. Source of these receptors: an adult who received the AZD1222 COVID-19 vaccine.

V usage is TRBV27 and J usage is TRBJ2-1; 10 bases fit TRBD2. CDR3 size: 15 residues. Per the germline V gene, CDR1 is MNHEY and CDR2 is SMNVEV (reference sequence). Unmatched junction bases numbered 9, after V lost 6 bases and J lost 7 bases. The CDR3: CASSPASGRVNEQFF. The CDR3 DNA sequence: TGTGCCAGCAGCCCTGCTAGCGGGAGAGTAAATGAGCAGTTCTTC.

CDR3 nucleotide sequence: TGTGCAAGTCGCTTAGCGTGGGTTGGGAACACTGAAGCTTTCTTT. Translation gives CASRLAWVGNTEAFF. The chain couples TRBV12-2 to TRBJ1-1. TRBV12-2 is a pseudogene. This CDR3 contains 15 residues.